This is a list of T cell receptor beta chains from one sample in a study of CD8 T cells in Susac syndrome. TCRdb re-called the immunoSEQ multiplex PCR reads through MiXCR, storing one row per CDR3 protein. The profile shows tens of thousands of distinct CDR3 sequences, around 95% of them singletons. Sequenced input: CD8+ T cells from PBMCs. The origin of the receptors is a human donor with Susac syndrome. Each CDR3 is given with its conserved first and last residue. Each record gives: D gene, clone size, V gene, J gene, CDR3 protein, CDR3 DNA. D genes are given only for firm matches. Where a row states a size, it is once, few, many or the class of an expanded clone; other rows omit it.

D: .; size: .; V: TRBV29-1; J: TRBJ2-7; CDR3: CSVYGKESYEQYF; DNA: TGCAGCGTATATGGGAAGGAATCCTACGAGCAGTACTTC
D: .; size: once; V: TRBV7-9; J: TRBJ1-1; CDR3: CASTLLAPEAFF; DNA: TGTGCCAGCACCCTCTTAGCTCCTGAAGCTTTCTTT
D: .; size: .; V: TRBV29-1; J: TRBJ2-2; CDR3: CSVMGIGAGELFF; DNA: TGCAGCGTTATGGGGATCGGGGCCGGGGAGCTGTTTTTT
D: TRBD2; size: .; V: TRBV13; J: TRBJ2-5; CDR3: CASSLAGGYGETQYF; DNA: TGTGCCAGCAGCTTAGCGGGAGGGTATGGAGAGACCCAGTACTTC
D: .; size: few; V: TRBV29-1; J: TRBJ1-1; CDR3: CSVLDTEAFF; DNA: TGCAGCGTTCTGGACACTGAAGCTTTCTTT
D: TRBD2; size: .; V: TRBV11-2; J: TRBJ2-3; CDR3: CASSLGEGGTDTQYF; DNA: TGTGCCAGCAGCTTAGGGGAGGGCGGTACAGATACGCAGTATTTT
D: .; size: .; V: TRBV20-1; J: TRBJ2-7; CDR3: CSARDQALGGGASEQYF; DNA: TGCAGTGCTAGAGATCAGGCTTTGGGAGGGGGCGCATCCGAGCAGTACTTC
D: TRBD1; size: .; V: TRBV29-1; J: TRBJ1-2; CDR3: CSVTGTGGDYGYTF; DNA: TGCAGCGTCACCGGGACAGGGGGGGACTATGGCTACACCTTC
D: .; size: once; V: TRBV9; J: TRBJ1-3; CDR3: CASSAVTLRQGVPGNTIYF; DNA: TGTGCCAGCAGCGCTGTAACCCTGCGGCAGGGAGTACCTGGAAACACCATATATTTT
D: .; size: .; V: TRBV29-1; J: TRBJ1-2; CDR3: CSVEGGKVGPYGYTF; DNA: TGCAGCGTTGAAGGCGGAAAGGTTGGGCCCTATGGCTACACCTTC
D: .; size: .; V: TRBV29-1; J: TRBJ1-1; CDR3: CSVDRPGNTEAFF; DNA: TGCAGCGTTGACCGGCCAGGGAACACTGAAGCTTTCTTT
D: .; size: .; V: TRBV29-1; J: TRBJ2-7; CDR3: CSVDGWGSSYEQYF; DNA: TGCAGCGTTGACGGGTGGGGATCATCCTACGAGCAGTACTTC
D: TRBD2; size: .; V: TRBV6-5; J: TRBJ2-7; CDR3: CASSSTSGIYEQYF; DNA: TGTGCCAGCAGTTCTACTAGCGGGATCTACGAGCAGTACTTC
D: .; size: .; V: TRBV6-5; J: TRBJ2-1; CDR3: CASSYGGFYNEQFF; DNA: TGTGCCAGCAGTTACGGGGGATTCTACAATGAGCAGTTCTTC